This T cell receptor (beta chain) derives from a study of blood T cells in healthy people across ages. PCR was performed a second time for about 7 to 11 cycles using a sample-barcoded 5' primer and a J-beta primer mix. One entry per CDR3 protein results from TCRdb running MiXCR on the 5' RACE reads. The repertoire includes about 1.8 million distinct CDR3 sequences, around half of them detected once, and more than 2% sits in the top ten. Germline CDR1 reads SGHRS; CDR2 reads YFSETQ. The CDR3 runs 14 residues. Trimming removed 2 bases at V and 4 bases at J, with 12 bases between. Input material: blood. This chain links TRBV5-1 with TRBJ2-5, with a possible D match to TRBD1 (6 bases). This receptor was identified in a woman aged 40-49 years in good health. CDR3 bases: TGCGCCAGCAGCTTACAGGGAATACGAGAGACCCAGTACTTC. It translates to CASSLQGIRETQYF.